This entry lists 24 T cell receptor beta chains sequenced from one sample in a study of identical twins. From the 5' RACE reads, TCRdb called clonotypes with MiXCR, one entry per CDR3 protein. The table has 700,000 to 950,000 distinct CDR3 sequences, 9% to 15% seen once. The data also belong to a second study, concerning yellow fever vaccine responses in identical twins.

The sequenced sample was PBMCs. Receptor source: a woman aged 18-29 years in good health.

The genes are TRBV20-1 and TRBJ2-1; 9 bases map to TRBD1. V lost 1 base, J lost 6 bases, and 7 bases stayed unmatched. Germline CDR1 reads DFQATT; CDR2 reads SNEGSKA (reference sequence). The CDR3 has 15 amino acids. The CDR3 loop reads CSARVGQGSTNEQFF. The CDR3 DNA reads as TGCAGTGCTAGAGTGGGACAGGGAAGTACCAATGAGCAGTTCTTC.

In its sample, this clonotype was seen many times. This sequence joins TRBV29-1 and TRBJ2-1, with 7 nucleotides matching TRBD1. The V segment lost 7 bases and the J segment 3 bases; nucleotides outside the gene matches: 6. The germline V gene encodes CDR1 SQVTM and CDR2 ANQGSEA. This CDR3 comprises 13 residues. The CDR3 loop reads CSGRQGIYNEQFF. The CDR3 nucleotides read TGCAGCGGCCGACAGGGTATCTACAATGAGCAGTTCTTC.

This clonotype was observed a handful of times. The chain combines TRBV20-1 with TRBJ1-5; TRBD1 might be the D (5 bases). Germline CDR1 is DFQATT and CDR2 is SNEGSKA (reference sequence). This CDR3 is built from 14 residues. The germline V and J ends were trimmed by 3 bases and 5 bases, with 14 bases remaining between them. The CDR3 region is CSARDIKADQPQHF. In DNA form, the CDR3 reads TGCAGTGCTAGGGACATAAAAGCCGATCAGCCCCAGCATTTT.

This clonotype was counted many times. V and J are TRBV5-1 and TRBJ2-1; TRBD1 might be the D (5 bases). Germline lookup yields CDR1 SGHRS and CDR2 YFSETQ. Trimming shortened V by 7 bases and J by 5 bases, and 19 bases separated the two germline ends. This CDR3 contains 15 residues. DNA of the CDR3: TGCGCCAGCGCTGGGGCAGTCGATAAAAACAATGAGCAGTTCTTC. It is translated as CASAGAVDKNNEQFF.

This chain links TRBV6-5 with TRBJ2-2; TRBD1 matches 7 bases. V shed 7 bases, J shed 1 base, and the junction held 6 bases outside the gene matches. Looked up from germline, CDR1 is MNHEY and CDR2 is SVGAGI. The CDR3 is 15 residues long. CDR3 nucleotide sequence: TGTGCCAGCAATTTGGGGACAGTGAACACCGGGGAGCTGTTTTTT. This gives the protein CASNLGTVNTGELFF.

The V and J genes are TRBV3-1 and TRBJ2-1; D is ambiguous. Germline assignment: CDR1 LGHDT and CDR2 YNNKEL (reference sequence). The V gene lost 4 bases and the J gene lost 7 bases, with 14 bases spanning the gap. The CDR3 loop spans 14 amino acids. The DNA for the CDR3 is TGTGCCAGCAGCCCGCTCGCCTCTTCGAATGAGCAGTTCTTC. It codes for CASSPLASSNEQFF.

The chain combines TRBV5-1 with TRBJ1-2; D perhaps matches TRBD1 (5 bases). This CDR3 is 16 amino acids long. V lost 0 bases, J lost 4 bases, and 16 bases lay in between. From germline, CDR1 is SGHRS and CDR2 YFSETQ. CDR3 bases: TGCGCCAGCAGCTTGGGGGCCCAGGGTTCGGGCTATGGCTACACCTTC. Amino acid sequence: CASSLGAQGSGYGYTF.

This clonotype appeared many times. The rearrangement uses TRBV24-1 and TRBJ2-2, with 13 nucleotides matching TRBD2. V was pared by 4 bases and J by 5 bases, with 6 bases of the junction left unmatched. This CDR3 region has 17 residues. Germline-derived CDR1 and CDR2 are KGHDR and SFDVKD. CDR3 amino acids: CATSDQGLAGPTGELFF. The CDR3 DNA sequence: TGTGCCACCAGTGACCAGGGACTAGCGGGGCCAACCGGGGAGCTGTTTTTT.

The chain carries TRBV20-1 and TRBJ2-7; the D is unclear. The CDR3 runs 11 residues. V was clipped by 5 bases and J by 3 bases, with 8 bases between them. The V gene's germline CDR1 is DFQATT and CDR2 SNEGSKA (reference sequence). The CDR3 region is CSARDHYEQYV. The DNA of the CDR3 is TGCAGTGCTCGTGACCACTACGAGCAGTACGTC.

This clonotype was counted only a few times. The chain recombines TRBV5-5 with TRBJ2-1, with D perhaps TRBD1 (6 bases). The CDR3 consists of 16 residues. Germline values: CDR1 SGHKS, CDR2 YYEKEE (reference sequence). V was shortened by 3 bases and J by 3 bases, with 16 bases between the two germline ends. The CDR3 sequence is CASSSMGRGHYNEQFF. The CDR3 nucleotides read TGTGCCAGCAGCTCCATGGGCAGGGGCCACTACAATGAGCAGTTCTTC. Using reference TRBV5-5 and TRBJ2-1 for the parts outside the CDR3, the full variable domain is DAGVTQSPTHLIKTRGQQVTLRCSPISGHKSVSWYQQVLGQGPQFIFQYYEKEERGRGNFPDRFSARQFPNYSSELNVNALLLGDSALYLCASSSMGRGHYNEQFFGPGTRLTVL.

This clonotype was detected only a few times. The chain uses TRBV6-5 and TRBJ2-7; 9 bases are a match to TRBD1. The CDR3 is made up of 14 amino acids. CDR1 is MNHEY, CDR2 SVGAGI, per germline. V was clipped by 4 bases and J by 4 bases; unmatched bases: 5. The CDR3, as DNA: TGTGCCAGCAGTTCCGGGACAGGGCAGTACGAGCAGTACGTC. This sequence encodes CASSSGTGQYEQYV.

The chain is built from TRBV7-6 and TRBJ2-7, with D possibly TRBD2 on 6 matching bases. V was clipped by 1 base and J by 9 bases, with 19 bases between them. CDR3 length: 15 amino acids. Germline CDR1 SGHVS, CDR2 FNYEAQ. In nucleotides, the CDR3 is TGTGCCAGCAGCTTAGAGCCGGGAGCCCATCTGGGGCAGTACGTC. This encodes CASSLEPGAHLGQYV.

The rearrangement links TRBV20-1 to TRBJ2-5; 8 bases fit TRBD2. This CDR3 comprises 14 residues. With 1 base clipped from V and 5 bases from J, the junction kept 6 bases outside the gene matches. Germline CDR1 and CDR2: DFQATT and SNEGSKA (reference sequence). CDR3 loop: CSARVSGAGETQYF. Here the CDR3 DNA reads TGCAGTGCTAGAGTTAGCGGGGCGGGGGAGACCCAGTACTTC.

The V gene is TRBV12-3 or TRBV12-4, the J gene TRBJ1-2; D possibly corresponds to TRBD1 (5 bases). This CDR3 region has 15 residues. V was clipped by 6 bases and J by 0 bases, with 14 bases between them. The chain's CDR3 is CASRADRLTNYGYTF. CDR3 in DNA: TGTGCCAGCAGGGCAGACAGATTGACTAACTATGGCTACACCTTC.

The chain links TRBV7-8 to TRBJ2-2, with 7 bases aligning to TRBD1. Germline V CDR1 and CDR2: SGHVS, FQNEAQ. The CDR3 totals 15 residues. Trimming cost V 1 base and J 7 bases; bases outside gene matches: 6. The CDR3 DNA reads TGTGCCAGCAGCTTAGACTCACAGGGGCTCGGGGAGCTGTTTTTT. Translation gives CASSLDSQGLGELFF.

This clonotype was seen more than once but under ten times. The DNA of the CDR3 is TGTGCCAGCAGCGCCCGGGACCCCCAAGGGCAGTATTTT. Amino acids: CASSARDPQGQYF. The chain recombines TRBV28 with TRBJ2-3; D may be TRBD1 or TRBD2 (5 bases each). The CDR3 covers 13 residues. The germline V and J ends were trimmed by 6 bases and 11 bases, with 18 bases remaining between them. CDR1 and CDR2 from the germline V gene are MDHEN and SYDVKM.

Here the CDR3 DNA reads TGTGCCAGCAGTCCTCCTCCCCTAGCGGGGGAGACCAATGAGCAGTTCTTC. Its translation: CASSPPPLAGETNEQFF. The gene calls are TRBV6-1 and TRBJ2-1; 10 bases line up with TRBD2. The V segment lost 5 bases and the J segment 6 bases; nucleotides outside the gene matches: 13. Germline V gene data show CDR1 as MNHNS and CDR2 as SASEGT. The CDR3 has 17 residues.

This chain joins TRBV18 and TRBJ2-2; D remains ambiguous. In germline, CDR1 is KGHSH, CDR2 LQKENI. The V end was cut by 0 bases, the J end by 0 bases, with 8 bases between. This CDR3 has 16 residues. The CDR3 sequence is CASSPPSSANTGELFF. The CDR3 DNA is TGTGCCAGCTCACCACCCAGCTCGGCGAACACCGGGGAGCTGTTTTTT.

The sample holds a few counts of this clonotype. V and J are TRBV20-1 and TRBJ2-1, with D possibly matching TRBD2 (6 bases). Trimming left V 0 bases short and J 4 bases short, with 7 bases between. This CDR3 comprises 13 residues. The germline V gene encodes CDR1 DFQATT and CDR2 SNEGSKA (reference sequence). CDR3 sequence reads: CSARERDYNEQFF. CDR3 DNA sequence: TGCAGTGCTAGAGAGCGGGATTACAATGAGCAGTTCTTC.

This clonotype was detected a few times. The rearrangement joins TRBV10-3 to TRBJ2-7, with 7 nucleotides matching TRBD1. CDR1 is ENHRY, CDR2 SYGVKD, per germline. CDR3 length: 17 amino acids. Trimming cost V 6 bases and J 0 bases; bases outside gene matches: 14. This CDR3 reads CAISLTGQFSVSYEQYF. In DNA form, the CDR3 reads TGTGCCATCAGCCTTACGGGACAGTTTAGCGTCTCCTACGAGCAGTACTTC.

The sample holds a few counts of this clonotype. The rearrangement links TRBV3-1 to TRBJ2-5, with 9 positions matching TRBD2. CDR3 length: 14 residues. The germline V gene encodes CDR1 LGHDT and CDR2 YNNKEL (reference sequence). V trimming: 3 bases; J trimming: 5 bases; junction bases outside the gene matches: 4. CDR3: CASSQGLASETQYF. The CDR3 DNA follows: TGTGCCAGCAGCCAGGGACTAGCATCGGAGACCCAGTACTTC.

The chain carries TRBV11-1 and TRBJ2-2, with 8 bases matching TRBD2. The V and J ends lost 0 bases and 3 bases, in that order; junction bases with no gene match: 9. From germline, CDR1 is SGHAT and CDR2 FQDESV (reference sequence). The CDR3 contains 18 residues. CDR3: CASSLARLAGTHTGELFF. The CDR3 nucleotides read TGTGCCAGCAGCTTAGCGCGGCTAGCGGGTACGCACACCGGGGAGCTGTTTTTT.

This clonotype was counted a single time. The chain recombines TRBV10-1 with TRBJ1-5; tentative D call: TRBD1 (6 bases). The CDR3 has 17 residues. V lost 3 bases and J 2 bases, leaving 17 bases between the germline ends. Germline CDR1 WNHNN, CDR2 SYGVQD (reference sequence). Here the CDR3 reads CASSETGSGVGNQPQHF. The CDR3, as DNA: TGCGCCAGCAGTGAAACAGGGAGCGGAGTAGGCAATCAGCCCCAGCATTTT.

In its sample, this clonotype was seen a few times. The chain uses TRBV5-6 and TRBJ2-7; 9 positions match TRBD2. The CDR3 covers 18 residues. The V segment lost 0 bases and the J segment 2 bases; nucleotides outside the gene matches: 12. Looked up from germline, CDR1 is SGHDT and CDR2 is YYEEEE. Here the CDR3 reads CASSLGASGERSAYEQYF. The CDR3 nucleotides read TGTGCCAGCAGCTTGGGTGCTAGCGGGGAGCGAAGTGCCTACGAGCAGTACTTC.